A single sample is the source of the 23 T cell receptor beta chains below, sequenced in a study of CD8+CD57+ T cells in acquired aplastic anemia. Genomic DNA acted as the template from which TCR beta VDJ combination and CDR3 sequence profiling were carried out. MiXCR was run by TCRdb on the reads, yielding one entry per CDR3 protein. The table includes roughly 260,000 distinct CDR3 sequences, approximately 45% detected once. Patients included in sequencing had previously demonstrated CD8+CD57+ cell expansion by flow cytometry. Input material: sorted CD4+, CD8+, or CD8+CD57+ T cells (not recorded which) from PBMCs. These TCRs come from a human donor with aplastic anemia.

This clonotype came up a few times. The chain joins TRBV9 to TRBJ2-3, with no clear D. V gave up 4 bases and J gave up 2 bases, with 8 bases separating them. Per the germline V gene, CDR1 is SGDLS and CDR2 is YYNGEE. This CDR3 comprises 13 residues. In DNA form, the CDR3 reads TGTGCCAGCAGCAGAACTGCCACAGATACGCAGTATTTT. It yields the protein CASSRTATDTQYF.

The chain employs TRBV10-3 and TRBJ2-3; D is uncertain. V was clipped by 3 bases and J by 0 bases, with 7 bases between them. This CDR3 is 14 amino acids long. The germline V gene has CDR1 ENHRY and CDR2 SYGVKD. The CDR3 nucleotides are TGTGCCATCAGTGAAAGTGCTAGCACAGATACGCAGTATTTT. It specifies CAISESASTDTQYF.

Comment on this clonotype: A read error may be the cause here, since a much bigger clone is one base away. The chain carries TRBV7-9 and TRBJ1-2, with TRBD1 identical over 7 bases. The germline V gene has CDR1 SEHNR and CDR2 FQNEAQ (reference sequence). The CDR3 extends over 15 amino acids. This CDR3 is CASSPQGDVGYGCTF. The CDR3 nucleotides read TGTGCCAGCAGCCCCCAGGGGGACGTAGGCTATGGCTGCACCTTC.

This clonotype was recorded many times. This chain links TRBV6-5 with TRBJ2-2; TRBD1 matches 8 bases. The CDR3 totals 14 residues. The V segment lost 5 bases and the J segment 1 base; nucleotides outside the gene matches: 0. The germline V gene encodes CDR1 MNHEY and CDR2 SVGAGI. The CDR3 protein is CASSGQGNTGELFF. In nucleotides, the CDR3 is TGTGCCAGCAGTGGACAGGGGAACACCGGGGAGCTGTTTTTT.

The chain carries TRBV6-1 and TRBJ1-4; D perhaps matches TRBD1 (5 bases). Deletions cut 3 bases from V and 0 bases from J, with 11 bases between. Germline values: CDR1 MNHNS, CDR2 SASEGT. The CDR3 loop spans 16 amino acids. The CDR3 reads CASSDQGPATNEKLFF. The CDR3 DNA sequence: TGTGCCAGCAGTGATCAGGGCCCCGCAACTAATGAAAAACTGTTTTTT.

This clonotype was detected ten times or more. The V gene is TRBV9, the J gene TRBJ1-1; D may be TRBD1 (5 bases). This CDR3 has 15 amino acids. V lost 2 bases, J lost 1 base, and 12 bases lay in between. CDR1 and CDR2 from the germline V gene are SGDLS and YYNGEE. Here the CDR3 reads CASSVSADRNTEAFF. The CDR3, as DNA: TGTGCCAGCAGCGTGAGCGCCGACAGGAACACTGAAGCTTTCTTT.

The chain links TRBV6-2 or TRBV6-3 to TRBJ1-5; D gene unclear. The germline CDR1 and CDR2 sequences are MNHEY and SVGEGT. The CDR3 totals 14 residues. Trimming took off 2 bases at V and 3 bases at J, with 8 bases between the two ends. CDR3 DNA: TGTGCCAGCAGTTACCCGGACTACAATCAGCCCCAGCATTTT. Its protein product is CASSYPDYNQPQHF.

CDR3: CATAFAGGDEQFF. CDR3 sequence (DNA): TGTGCCACGGCGTTTGCTGGGGGCGATGAGCAGTTCTTC. The J gene is TRBJ2-1, the V gene TRBV7-2; TRBD1 is a possible D gene (6 bases). The V gene lost 10 bases and the J gene lost 8 bases, with 18 bases spanning the gap. Germline values: CDR1 SGHTA, CDR2 FQGNSA. This CDR3 is 13 amino acids long.

The V and J genes are TRBV5-8 and TRBJ2-7; 10 nucleotides agree with TRBD1. V lost 10 bases, J lost 3 bases, and 10 bases stayed unmatched. This CDR3 has 14 amino acids. Per the germline V gene, CDR1 is SGHTS and CDR2 is YDEGEE. In DNA, the CDR3 is TGTGCCTACGACCGACGGACAGGGGGCTACGAGCAGTACTTC. Residues: CAYDRRTGGYEQYF.

The rearrangement joins TRBV25-1 to TRBJ2-7, with 8 bases aligning to TRBD2. This CDR3 comprises 15 residues. The trim removed 3 bases at V and 6 bases at J, leaving 10 bases unmatched. Looked up from germline, CDR1 is MGHDK and CDR2 is SYGVNS. Here the CDR3 reads CASSDRDGRASEQYF. As DNA, the CDR3 is TGTGCCAGCAGTGACCGGGACGGGAGGGCTTCCGAGCAGTACTTC.

This clonotype was seen repeatedly, ten times or more. The chain has TRBV7-8 and TRBJ1-2; D gene ambiguous. The CDR3 length is 16 residues. Germline V lookup: CDR1 SGHVS, CDR2 FQNEAQ. Between the trimmed V and J ends, which lost 3 bases and 3 bases, there was a span of 17 bases. The CDR3 DNA sequence: TGTGCCAGCAGCTTCCGGGTTCCAGGTTTGGACTATGGCTACACCTTC. This encodes CASSFRVPGLDYGYTF.

This clonotype was counted many times. The gene calls are TRBV20-1 and TRBJ2-1, with 8 bases lining up with TRBD2. Germline CDR1 DFQATT, CDR2 SNEGSKA (reference sequence). Trimming cost V 6 bases and J 0 bases; bases outside gene matches: 7. The CDR3 covers 15 residues. CDR3 sequence: CSAVERGSSYNEQFF. The CDR3, as DNA: TGCAGTGCGGTGGAGCGGGGGAGCTCCTACAATGAGCAGTTCTTC.

This clonotype was counted only a few times. This chain uses TRBV30 with TRBJ1-2, with TRBD1 matching over 8 bases. The CDR3 loop spans 13 amino acids. Per the germline V gene, CDR1 is GTSNPN and CDR2 is SVGIG (reference sequence). The V segment lost 0 bases and the J segment 6 bases; nucleotides outside the gene matches: 3. The CDR3 sequence is CAWSVVTGDGYTF. The CDR3 DNA is TGTGCCTGGAGTGTAGTGACAGGGGATGGCTACACCTTC.

This clonotype has at least ten counts. DNA for the CDR3: TGTGCCAGCAGCTTAGTCACAGGGGTCCATGAGCAGTTCTTC. Translation gives CASSLVTGVHEQFF. V is TRBV11-2 and J is TRBJ2-1, with TRBD1 matching 7 bases. V gave up 1 base and J gave up 8 bases; unmatched junction bases: 5. Germline V CDR1 and CDR2: SGHAT, FQNNGV. This CDR3 has 14 amino acids.

In this sample, this clonotype turned up a few times. The rearrangement uses TRBV27 and TRBJ2-1; TRBD2 matches at 10 bases. This CDR3 has 16 residues. Germline CDR1 and CDR2: MNHEY and SMNVEV (reference sequence). Germline trimming cut 0 bases from V and 8 bases from J; bases unmatched to any gene: 7. CDR3: CASSLSSLAGVDEQFF. For the CDR3, the DNA is TGTGCCAGCAGTTTATCGTCGCTAGCGGGAGTGGATGAGCAGTTCTTC.

This clonotype was picked up many times. V gene TRBV7-9 combines with J gene TRBJ2-1; 11 positions agree with TRBD2. Trimming took 5 bases from V and 9 from J; bases not matched to a gene: 9. The CDR3 runs to 15 residues. Germline values: CDR1 SEHNR, CDR2 FQNEAQ (reference sequence). The CDR3 region is CASSGIAGGPSEQFF. CDR3 nucleotide sequence: TGTGCCAGCAGCGGAATAGCGGGAGGGCCAAGTGAGCAGTTCTTC. The full variable domain, with the rest looked up from reference TRBV7-9 and TRBJ2-1, is DTGVSQNPRHKITKRGQNVTFRCDPISEHNRLYWYRQTLGQGPEFLTYFQNEAQLEKSRLLSDRFSAERPKGSFSTLEIQRTEQGDSAMYLCASSGIAGGPSEQFFGPGTRLTVL.

There are many counts of this clonotype. The chain carries TRBV7-9 and TRBJ1-1; D gene uncertain. This CDR3 is 14 amino acids long. Germline V CDR1 and CDR2: SEHNR, FQNEAQ (reference sequence). The V end was cut by 2 bases, the J end by 1 base, with 8 bases between. The CDR3 loop reads CASSLIAKNTEAFF. The CDR3 nucleotides read TGTGCCAGCAGCTTAATCGCTAAGAACACTGAAGCTTTCTTT. Using reference TRBV7-9 and TRBJ1-1 for the parts outside the CDR3, the full variable domain is DTGVSQNPRHKITKRGQNVTFRCDPISEHNRLYWYRQTLGQGPEFLTYFQNEAQLEKSRLLSDRFSAERPKGSFSTLEIQRTEQGDSAMYLCASSLIAKNTEAFFGQGTRLTVV.

J is TRBJ2-5 and V is TRBV29-1; TRBD2 is a possible D gene (5 bases). V dropped 6 bases and J dropped 1 base, with 12 bases sitting between them. The CDR3 has 13 amino acids. CDR1 and CDR2 from the germline V gene are SQVTM and ANQGSEA. CDR3 bases: TGCAGCGTGGCGGGCCACATCCAAGAGACCCAGTACTTC. Translated: CSVAGHIQETQYF.

This clonotype showed up many times. The rearrangement uses TRBV6-6 and TRBJ1-2; TRBD1 aligns across 7 bases. The CDR3 contains 15 residues. With V trimmed by 6 bases and J by 2 bases, 9 bases remained unmatched. CDR1 MNHNY and CDR2 SVGAGI come from the germline V gene (reference sequence). This chain's CDR3 is CASRQGWDGNYGYTF. The DNA for the CDR3 is TGTGCCAGCAGACAGGGGTGGGACGGAAACTATGGCTACACCTTC.

The gene calls are TRBV12-3 or TRBV12-4 and TRBJ2-7; tentatively, D is TRBD1 (5 bases). V was clipped by 5 bases and J by 4 bases, with 12 bases between them. The length of the CDR3 is 13 residues. The CDR3 bases are TGTGCCAGCAGTCCACAGGACGGATACGAGCAGTACTTC. Amino acid sequence: CASSPQDGYEQYF.

This clonotype came up a few times. The chain combines TRBV5-6 with TRBJ1-1; no clear D. The V end was cut by 1 base, the J end by 6 bases, with 7 bases between. Germline CDR1 and CDR2: SGHDT and YYEEEE. The CDR3 has 12 amino acids. CDR3 coding DNA: TGTGCCAGCAGCTTGATGAAAGCTGAAGCTTTCTTT. Translating gives CASSLMKAEAFF.

This clonotype has a count of ten or more. The rearrangement joins TRBV27 to TRBJ2-5; D possibly corresponds to TRBD2 (6 bases). This CDR3 contains 14 residues. Germline CDR1 MNHEY, CDR2 SMNVEV (reference sequence). V was shortened by 2 bases and J by 4 bases, with 11 bases between the two germline ends. The CDR3 bases are TGTGCCAGCAGTTTAGGGCGGGGAGGAGAGACCCAGTACTTC. Translation gives CASSLGRGGETQYF.

This chain connects TRBV7-9 to TRBJ2-7; 8 nucleotides align to TRBD1. The CDR3 is 15 amino acids. The ends lost 2 bases at V and 8 bases at J; junction bases unmatched: 11. From germline, CDR1 is SEHNR and CDR2 FQNEAQ (reference sequence). In DNA, the CDR3 is TGTGCCAGCAGCTTATTGACAGGGGAGCAGCCCCAGCAGTACTTC. Its translation: CASSLLTGEQPQQYF.